The 26 T cell receptor beta chains given below trace back to one sample, sequenced in a study of blood T cell repertoires in COVID-19. TCRdb keeps only in-frame clones here, not all; method: immunoSEQ multiplex PCR. This sample has 98,000 or so clones; approximately 86% occur once, and the top ten carry roughly 13%. Sample: peripheral blood. All receptors come from an older woman in a cohort sampled during active or convalescent COVID-19.

This chain connects TRBV11-3 to TRBJ2-5; TRBD1 matches 7 bases. CDR1 is SGHNT and CDR2 is YENEEA in the germline V gene. With V trimmed by 5 bases and J by 1 base, 10 bases remained unmatched. The CDR3 loop spans 16 amino acids. In DNA form, the CDR3 reads TGTGCCAGCAGCCTTGGGACAGCGAGCCTCCAAGAGACCCAGTACTTC. Protein product: CASSLGTASLQETQYF.

The rearrangement joins TRBV5-1 to TRBJ2-1, with 7 bases identical to TRBD2. This CDR3 has 14 amino acids. Germline assignment: CDR1 SGHRS and CDR2 YFSETQ. Trimming cost V 0 bases and J 8 bases; bases outside gene matches: 5. The CDR3 sequence: CASSLGTRVDEQFF. CDR3 in DNA: TGCGCCAGCAGCTTGGGGACTAGGGTTGATGAGCAGTTCTTC.

This clone was seen more than once but under ten times. The chain uses TRBV19 and TRBJ2-7, with 9 bases identical to TRBD2. V lost 9 bases to trimming and J lost 4 bases; unmatched junction nucleotides: 7. This CDR3 comprises 13 residues. Germline CDR1 reads LNHDA; CDR2 reads SQIVND (reference sequence). The CDR3 sequence: CASKGLAGYEQYF. The CDR3 DNA is TGTGCCAGCAAGGGACTAGCTGGATACGAGCAGTACTTC.

This clone was detected only once. The rearrangement links TRBV28 to TRBJ2-7; D gene ambiguous. CDR3 length: 13 residues. Germline V gives CDR1 MDHEN, CDR2 SYDVKM. V lost 7 bases, J lost 0 bases, and 10 bases lay in between. CDR3 sequence reads: CASTWSGSYEQYF. CDR3 nucleotide sequence: TGTGCCAGCACATGGAGTGGCTCCTACGAGCAGTACTTC.

This chain connects TRBV10-2 to TRBJ1-5; TRBD1 matches 8 bases. V lost 6 bases, J lost 2 bases, and 0 bases stayed unmatched. Germline CDR1 is WSHSY and CDR2 is SAAADI. CDR3 length: 13 residues. CDR3 nucleotides: TGCGCCAGCAGGGGACAGGGCAATCAGCCCCAGCATTTT. This gives the protein CASRGQGNQPQHF.

This chain connects TRBV5-1 to TRBJ1-5; D ambiguous. Germline CDR1 is SGHRS and CDR2 is YFSETQ. Trimming stripped 0 bases from V and 6 bases from J, with 13 bases between. The CDR3 loop spans 15 amino acids. CDR3 amino acids: CASSLAPTESQPQHF. The CDR3 DNA reads as TGCGCCAGCAGCTTGGCGCCGACGGAGAGTCAGCCCCAGCATTTT.

The genes are TRBV7-9 and TRBJ2-5; 16 bases line up with TRBD2. The CDR3 extends over 17 amino acids. CDR1 SEHNR and CDR2 FQNEAQ come from the germline V gene (reference sequence). J gave up 2 bases and V 5 bases, and 5 bases lay outside the gene matches. The CDR3 DNA sequence: TGTGCCAGCAGCCTGGGGGGACTAGCGGGAGGGCAAGAGACCCAGTACTTC. As protein: CASSLGGLAGGQETQYF. The full variable domain, completed using reference TRBV7-9 and TRBJ2-5, is DTGVSQNPRHKITKRGQNVTFRCDPISEHNRLYWYRQTLGQGPEFLTYFQNEAQLEKSRLLSDRFSAERPKGSFSTLEIQRTEQGDSAMYLCASSLGGLAGGQETQYFGPGTRLLVL.

The V and J genes are TRBV7-3 and TRBJ2-5; TRBD1 aligns across 7 bases. Germline V gene sequence: CDR1 SGHTA, CDR2 FQGTGA. This CDR3 spans 15 amino acids. V shed 5 bases, J shed 4 bases, and the junction held 10 bases outside the gene matches. Written as DNA, the CDR3 is TGTGCCAGCAGCACTCAGGGACAGTCTACAGAGACCCAGTACTTC. The encoded protein is CASSTQGQSTETQYF.

The chain joins TRBV6-5 to TRBJ1-1; TRBD1 might be the D (6 bases). The CDR3 loop spans 15 amino acids. Germline V lookup: CDR1 MNHEY, CDR2 SVGAGI. V gave up 8 bases and J gave up 4 bases, with 20 bases separating them. CDR3 protein: CASGGGRTSSTEAFF. CDR3 sequence (DNA): TGTGCCAGCGGCGGGGGCAGGACTTCGAGCACTGAAGCTTTCTTT.

Here the CDR3 reads CASSQDHLPGGTQYF. As DNA, the CDR3 is TGCGCCAGCAGCCAAGATCACTTGCCCGGTGGGACCCAGTACTTC. The chain combines TRBV4-1 with TRBJ2-5; D remains unclear. Trimming left V 0 bases short and J 7 bases short, with 15 bases between. The CDR3 totals 15 residues. Germline CDR1 is MGHRA and CDR2 is YSYEKL.

CDR3 protein: CASSSGQSPLHF. Written as DNA, the CDR3 is TGTGCCAGCAGTTCCGGACAGTCACCCCTCCACTTT. This chain joins TRBV6-5 and TRBJ1-6, with D possibly being TRBD1 (6 bases). Trimming removed 4 bases at V and 10 bases at J, with 8 bases between. The CDR3 contains 12 residues. Looked up from germline, CDR1 is MNHEY and CDR2 is SVGAGI.

The V call is TRBV3-1 (or the pseudogene TRBV3-2), the J call TRBJ1-4; TRBD1 aligns across 8 bases. Germline CDR1 LGHDT, CDR2 YNNKEL (reference sequence). V was pared by 4 bases and J by 4 bases, with 2 bases of the junction left unmatched. This CDR3 contains 14 residues. For the CDR3, the DNA is TGTGCCAGCAGCCGGACAGGGAGTAATGAAAAACTGTTTTTT. Protein sequence: CASSRTGSNEKLFF.

The chain links TRBV4-2 to TRBJ1-2, with 9 bases fitting TRBD1. This CDR3 has 14 amino acids. Trimming removed 0 bases from V and 8 bases from J; junction bases left unmatched: 4. Germline V gene lookup returns CDR1 LGHNA and CDR2 YNFKEQ. This chain's CDR3 is CASSQEQGARGYTF. DNA of the CDR3: TGTGCCAGCAGCCAAGAACAGGGGGCGCGGGGCTACACCTTC.

The V call is TRBV3-1 (or the pseudogene TRBV3-2), the J call TRBJ2-3; perhaps TRBD2 as D (6 bases). The V gene lost 7 bases and the J gene lost 1 base, with 12 bases spanning the gap. The CDR3 is 14 amino acids. Germline CDR1 is LGHDT and CDR2 is YNNKEL (reference sequence). CDR3 nucleotide sequence: TGTGCCAGCACTATGGGGGGAGGCACAGATACGCAGTATTTT. It codes for CASTMGGGTDTQYF.

V usage is TRBV9 and J usage is TRBJ1-1, with D hard to call. V gave up 4 bases and J gave up 10 bases, with 14 bases separating them. CDR1 is SGDLS, CDR2 YYNGEE, per germline. This CDR3 comprises 12 residues. CDR3 in amino acids: CASSSSAGRAFF. For the CDR3, the DNA is TGTGCCAGCAGCTCCTCGGCAGGTCGAGCTTTCTTT.

This chain joins TRBV6-5 and TRBJ2-3; possibly TRBD2 for D (6 bases). CDR1 MNHEY and CDR2 SVGAGI come from the germline V gene. The CDR3 length is 15 residues. Trimming cost V 6 bases and J 3 bases, with 16 bases left between them. The CDR3 DNA reads TGTGCCAGCAGCCGCGGACTAATGGGAACAGATACGCAGTATTTT. It codes for CASSRGLMGTDTQYF.

The genes are TRBV4-1 and TRBJ1-1; D gene uncertain. CDR3 length equals 14 residues. Trimming pared 4 bases from V and 0 bases from J, leaving 9 bases between. Germline-derived CDR1 and CDR2 are MGHRA and YSYEKL. Here the CDR3 reads CASSPLEVNTEAFF. CDR3 bases: TGCGCCAGCAGCCCATTGGAGGTGAACACTGAAGCTTTCTTT.

This clone showed up just a few times. V usage is TRBV18 and J usage is TRBJ2-7; 7 nucleotides agree with TRBD2. The CDR3 spans 15 residues. V was clipped by 0 bases and J by 4 bases; unmatched bases: 6. CDR1 and CDR2 (germline): KGHSH, LQKENI. The CDR3 nucleotides are TGTGCCAGCTCACCACCAGGACGGGAGGATTACGAGCAGTACTTC. It encodes CASSPPGREDYEQYF.

The CDR3 DNA reads as TGTGCCAGCTCACCATCCCGACAGTTGTCCTATGGCTACACCTTC. Translated: CASSPSRQLSYGYTF. The chain recombines TRBV18 with TRBJ1-2; possibly TRBD1 for D (5 bases). The CDR3 runs 15 residues. In germline, CDR1 is KGHSH, CDR2 LQKENI. Trimming removed 2 bases at V and 4 bases at J, with 14 bases between.

The gene calls are TRBV18 and TRBJ1-5; D is ambiguous. Germline V gene data show CDR1 as KGHSH and CDR2 as LQKENI. The CDR3 length is 13 residues. V lost 6 bases and J 8 bases, leaving 14 bases between the germline ends. The CDR3 nucleotides are TGTGCCAGCTCGGACGGAGGGTGGGAGCCCCAGCATTTT. Amino acids: CASSDGGWEPQHF.

The genes are TRBV6-6 and TRBJ2-7; tentative D call: TRBD1 (6 bases). Germline V gene sequence: CDR1 MNHNY, CDR2 SVGAGI (reference sequence). Trimming removed 4 bases at V and 2 bases at J, with 12 bases between. The CDR3 extends over 14 amino acids. The CDR3 reads CASSSYRETYEQYF. CDR3 nucleotides: TGTGCCAGCAGTTCGTACAGGGAAACCTACGAGCAGTACTTC.

The chain combines TRBV6-5 with TRBJ2-7; TRBD2 aligns across 11 bases. This CDR3 has 14 amino acids. In germline, CDR1 is MNHEY, CDR2 SVGAGI. The V and J ends lost 7 bases and 1 base, in that order; junction bases with no gene match: 3. The CDR3 protein is CASIPSGGSYEQYF. CDR3 nucleotides: TGTGCCAGCATTCCTAGCGGGGGGTCCTACGAGCAGTACTTC.

This rearrangement joins TRBV20-1 to TRBJ2-5; D ambiguous. The V end was cut by 3 bases, the J end by 2 bases, with 10 bases between. The CDR3 loop spans 13 amino acids. Germline V gene data show CDR1 as DFQATT and CDR2 as SNEGSKA (reference sequence). DNA of the CDR3: TGCAGTGCTAGTGGAGAGGATCAAGAGACCCAGTACTTC. Translation gives CSASGEDQETQYF.

The J gene is TRBJ2-7, the V gene TRBV5-8; no reliable D call. CDR1 SGHTS and CDR2 YDEGEE come from the germline V gene. This CDR3 comprises 15 residues. Trimming removed 4 bases from V and 1 base from J, with 15 bases in between. CDR3 bases: TGTGCCAGCAGCCTGAACCCCTCGAGATCCTACGAGCAGTACTTC. Translation gives CASSLNPSRSYEQYF.

The chain recombines TRBV27 with TRBJ1-4; 8 positions match TRBD1. The germline V gene has CDR1 MNHEY and CDR2 SMNVEV (reference sequence). J was trimmed by 7 bases and V by 6 bases; bases with no gene match: 7. This CDR3 has 14 amino acids. The CDR3 bases are TGTGCCAGCAGCAACGACAGGGGAAGTGAAAAACTGTTTTTT. Its translation is CASSNDRGSEKLFF.

V and J are TRBV18 and TRBJ2-3; TRBD2 matches 9 bases. The CDR3 has 17 residues. Looked up from germline, CDR1 is KGHSH and CDR2 is LQKENI. Losses at the gene ends were 0 bases for V and 1 base for J; bases not matched to a gene: 5. The CDR3 region has the DNA TGTGCCAGCTCACCACCTTTCTTAGCGGGGGGCACAGATACGCAGTATTTT. Translated, it gives CASSPPFLAGGTDTQYF.